A single sample is the source of the 17 T cell receptor beta chains below, sequenced in a study of T-cell reconstitution after alpha-beta-depleted transplantation in children. Library preparation (for TCRbeta) was performed with unique molecular identifiers. TCRdb used MiXCR to reprocess the PCR reads, holding one entry per CDR3 protein. Of 200,000 to 250,000 distinct CDR3 sequences detected, 20% to 30% appear once; the ten largest clones hold about 5%. Sequenced material: PBMCs, mostly from graft donor cells, taken 360 days after TCRalphabeta/CD19-depleted stem cell transplant. Receptors originate from a female patient aged 2-9 years who had a stem cell transplant for congenital amegakaryocytic thrombocytopenia, so the T cells may come from the graft donor.

This chain joins TRBV7-8 and TRBJ2-1; either TRBD1 or TRBD2 may supply D (5 bases each). The CDR3 covers 19 residues. The germline CDR1 and CDR2 sequences are SGHVS and FQNEAQ. V was trimmed by 5 bases and J by 6 bases, leaving 29 bases between them. The CDR3 loop is CASSVSPTVLFMRANEQFF. In nucleotides, the CDR3 is TGTGCCAGCAGCGTGTCACCGACAGTTCTCTTTATGAGGGCCAATGAGCAGTTCTTC.

DNA of the CDR3: TGTGCCTGGAGTGTACAGGGCGCAGATACGCAGTATTTT. It specifies CAWSVQGADTQYF. The V gene is TRBV30, the J gene TRBJ2-3, with D perhaps TRBD1 (6 bases). The CDR3 totals 13 residues. V shed 0 bases and J shed 4 bases, with 8 bases lying between them. Germline lookup yields CDR1 GTSNPN and CDR2 SVGIG (reference sequence).

This clonotype was detected only a few times. This chain uses TRBV5-1 with TRBJ1-1, with D tentatively TRBD1 (5 bases). The CDR3 contains 16 residues. CDR1 and CDR2 from the germline V gene are SGHRS and YFSETQ. The ends were cut back, 4 bases at V and 1 base at J, with 17 bases in the middle. The CDR3 is CASSVTIGGSNTEAFF. The CDR3 DNA reads as TGCGCCAGCAGCGTAACAATCGGGGGGTCGAACACTGAAGCTTTCTTT.

The sample holds a few counts of this clonotype. The chain is built from TRBV5-1 and TRBJ2-7, with no clear D. The germline V gene has CDR1 SGHRS and CDR2 YFSETQ. This CDR3 region has 14 residues. V was cut by 7 bases and J by 2 bases, with 16 bases left in between. This CDR3 is CASGVGGKAYEQYF. The DNA of the CDR3 is TGCGCCAGCGGGGTAGGCGGCAAAGCCTACGAGCAGTACTTC.

V and J are TRBV6-1 and TRBJ2-1; TRBD1 is a possible D gene (6 bases). Germline V CDR1 and CDR2: MNHNS, SASEGT. V lost 6 bases to trimming and J lost 3 bases, with 12 bases between them. The CDR3 length is 14 residues. This chain's CDR3 is CASSPGTLYNEQFF. CDR3 bases: TGTGCCAGCAGCCCCGGGACACTCTACAATGAGCAGTTCTTC.

This rearrangement joins TRBV14 to TRBJ2-7; TRBD2 aligns across 9 bases. This CDR3 spans 13 amino acids. Germline V gene sequence: CDR1 SGHDN, CDR2 FVKESK. Trimming took 3 bases from V and 7 from J; bases not matched to a gene: 4. The CDR3 coding sequence is TGTGCCAGCAGCCAGACTAGCGGCGCGGAGCAGTACTTC. This codes for CASSQTSGAEQYF.

This clonotype has only a few counts. The rearrangement joins TRBV3-1 to TRBJ2-1; a possible D gene is TRBD1 (6 bases). V lost 0 bases and J lost 8, with 11 bases in between. Germline CDR1 is LGHDT and CDR2 is YNNKEL (reference sequence). This CDR3 has 14 residues. CDR3 region: CASSQDGQYYEQFF. As DNA, the CDR3 is TGTGCCAGCAGCCAAGATGGACAGTACTATGAGCAGTTCTTC.

CDR3 sequence reads: CASSHITVGEQYF. Written as DNA, the CDR3 is TGTGCCAGCAGCCACATAACCGTGGGGGAGCAGTACTTC. The genes are TRBV6-2 or TRBV6-3 and TRBJ2-7, with D hard to call. Trimming took off 6 bases at V and 7 bases at J, with 16 bases between the two ends. The CDR3 length is 13 residues. The germline gives CDR1 MNHEY, CDR2 SVGEGT.

V usage is TRBV24-1 and J usage is TRBJ2-3; 10 nucleotides align to TRBD2. CDR1 is KGHDR and CDR2 is SFDVKD in the germline V gene. The V gene end was trimmed by 3 bases and the J gene end by 2 bases; junction bases not matched to a gene: 4. CDR3 length: 16 residues. CDR3 amino acids: CATSDTGTSATDTQYF. CDR3 nucleotide sequence: TGTGCCACCAGTGATACTGGGACTAGCGCCACAGATACGCAGTATTTT.

This clonotype came up many times. The chain uses TRBV6-2 or TRBV6-3 and TRBJ1-1; D perhaps matches TRBD1 (5 bases). From germline, CDR1 is MNHEY and CDR2 SVGEGT. Trimming shortened V by 8 bases and J by 0 bases, and 19 bases separated the two germline ends. The CDR3 spans 16 residues. Written as DNA, the CDR3 is TGTGCCAGCGGAACCCCAAGACGGGGCATGAACACTGAAGCTTTCTTT. Its protein product is CASGTPRRGMNTEAFF.

The chain is built from TRBV4-2 and TRBJ2-2, with unresolved D. Per germline, CDR1 LGHNA and CDR2 YNFKEQ. The CDR3 is 16 residues long. Trimming cost V 3 bases and J 1 base, with 12 bases left between them. The CDR3 nucleotides are TGTGCCAGCAGCCATCTTGAGAAGAGGAACACCGGGGAGCTGTTTTTT. Translating gives CASSHLEKRNTGELFF.

This chain joins TRBV24-1 and TRBJ2-3, with D perhaps TRBD2 (6 bases). The V end lost 7 bases, the J end lost 8 bases, and 18 bases lay between the germline ends. The CDR3 totals 14 residues. The V gene's germline CDR1 is KGHDR and CDR2 SFDVKD. DNA of the CDR3: TGTGCCACCAGGGCCTCGGAGGGCCGGGGTACGCAGTATTTT. It specifies CATRASEGRGTQYF.

The chain recombines TRBV7-2 with TRBJ1-1, with D possibly being TRBD1 (6 bases). The CDR3 is 17 residues long. The V end was cut by 5 bases, the J end by 0 bases, with 19 bases between. Germline-derived CDR1 and CDR2 are SGHTA and FQGNSA. CDR3 residues: CASSPRSGGPMNTEAFF. CDR3 sequence (DNA): TGTGCCAGCAGCCCCCGGTCGGGGGGGCCTATGAACACTGAAGCTTTCTTT.

This clonotype came up a few times. The V call is TRBV6-1, the J call TRBJ2-7; 8 bases agree with TRBD2. V lost 6 bases and J lost 2; bases outside the gene matches: 6. Germline V gives CDR1 MNHNS, CDR2 SASEGT. This CDR3 is built from 14 residues. CDR3 bases: TGTGCCAGCAGCACACGGGAGGGCCCCTACGAGCAGTACTTC. Translating gives CASSTREGPYEQYF.

This clonotype was picked up a small number of times. The CDR3: CATSAPLGTESTDTQYF. DNA of the CDR3: TGTGCCACCAGTGCCCCCCTGGGGACAGAGAGCACAGATACGCAGTATTTT. This chain links TRBV24-1 with TRBJ2-3, with 7 bases aligning to TRBD1. Looked up from germline, CDR1 is KGHDR and CDR2 is SFDVKD. V dropped 5 bases and J dropped 0; count of bases not matched to a gene: 10. This CDR3 has 17 residues.

This chain connects TRBV5-5 to TRBJ2-4; TRBD1 is a possible D gene (5 bases). The germline V gene encodes CDR1 SGHKS and CDR2 YYEKEE (reference sequence). V was clipped by 0 bases and J by 0 bases, with 13 bases between them. This CDR3 has 17 amino acids. The CDR3 DNA follows: TGTGCCAGCAGCTTGGAGGGGCCACCCTTAGCCAAAAACATTCAGTACTTC. Its translation: CASSLEGPPLAKNIQYF.

The J gene is TRBJ2-3, the V gene TRBV20-1; TRBD1 matches at 9 bases. Germline V lookup: CDR1 DFQATT, CDR2 SNEGSKA (reference sequence). This CDR3 is built from 14 residues. V lost 3 bases, J lost 3 bases, and 4 bases stayed unmatched. The DNA of the CDR3 is TGCAGTGCTAGTACGGGACAGGGAACAGATACGCAGTATTTT. Translating gives CSASTGQGTDTQYF.